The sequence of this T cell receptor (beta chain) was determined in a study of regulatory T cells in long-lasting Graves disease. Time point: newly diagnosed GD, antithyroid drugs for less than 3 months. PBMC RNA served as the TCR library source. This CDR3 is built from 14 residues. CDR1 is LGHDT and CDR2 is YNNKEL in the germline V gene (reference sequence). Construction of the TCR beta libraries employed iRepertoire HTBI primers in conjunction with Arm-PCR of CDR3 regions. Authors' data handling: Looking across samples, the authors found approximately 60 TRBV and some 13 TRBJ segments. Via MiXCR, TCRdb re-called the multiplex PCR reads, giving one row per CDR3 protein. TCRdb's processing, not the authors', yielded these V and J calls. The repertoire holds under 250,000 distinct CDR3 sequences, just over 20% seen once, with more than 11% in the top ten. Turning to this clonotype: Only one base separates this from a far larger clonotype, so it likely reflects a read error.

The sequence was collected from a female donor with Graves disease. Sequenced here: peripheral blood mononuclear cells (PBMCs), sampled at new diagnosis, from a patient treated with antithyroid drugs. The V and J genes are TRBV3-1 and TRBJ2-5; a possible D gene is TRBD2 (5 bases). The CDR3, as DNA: TGTGCCAGCAGCCACTATGGGTCGTACAGTGAGCGGTTCTTC. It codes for CASSHYGSYSERFF.